The TCR beta chain described here comes from a study of blood T cells in healthy people across ages. The total RNA that was extracted per sample amounted to at least 6 micrograms. To note about this clonotype: What it binds is not known.

V was clipped by 1 base and J by 13 bases, with 20 bases between them. The CDR3 is 16 residues long. CDR1 and CDR2 from the germline V gene are SGHTA and FQGNSA. Regarding the study as a whole: It was held that the diversity estimates obtained from one million T cells were underestimates.

The authors ran a second PCR of roughly 6 to 11 cycles using a sample-barcoded 5' primer and a J-beta primer mix. TCRdb used MiXCR to reprocess the 5' RACE reads, holding one entry per CDR3 protein. The sample includes about 830,000 distinct CDR3 sequences, 62% seen only once; the top ten take roughly a quarter. The rearrangement uses TRBV7-2 and TRBJ1-6; D is unresolved. Sequenced sample: blood. The TCR was taken from a man aged 30 to 45 in good health. The CDR3: CASSLDSLRSGAPLHF. CDR3 nucleotide sequence: TGTGCCAGCAGCTTAGACAGTCTAAGGTCGGGAGCCCCCCTCCACTTT.